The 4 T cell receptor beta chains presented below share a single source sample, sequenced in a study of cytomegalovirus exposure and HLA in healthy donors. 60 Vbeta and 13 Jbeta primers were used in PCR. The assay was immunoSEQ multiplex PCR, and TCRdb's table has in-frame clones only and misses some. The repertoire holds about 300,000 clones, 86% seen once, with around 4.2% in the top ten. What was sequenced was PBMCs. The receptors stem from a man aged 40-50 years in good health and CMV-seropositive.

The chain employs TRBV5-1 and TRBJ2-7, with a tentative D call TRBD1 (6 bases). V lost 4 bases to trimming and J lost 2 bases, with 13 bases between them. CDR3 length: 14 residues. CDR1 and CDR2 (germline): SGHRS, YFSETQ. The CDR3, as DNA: TGCGCCAGCAGCCCACCGGACAGTGCCTACGAGCAGTACTTC. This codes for CASSPPDSAYEQYF.

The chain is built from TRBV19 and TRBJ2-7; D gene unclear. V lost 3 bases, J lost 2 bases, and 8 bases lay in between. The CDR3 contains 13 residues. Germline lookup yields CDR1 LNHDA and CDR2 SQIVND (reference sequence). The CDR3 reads CASSILVPYEQYF. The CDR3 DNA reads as TGTGCCAGTAGTATCCTTGTCCCCTACGAGCAGTACTTC.

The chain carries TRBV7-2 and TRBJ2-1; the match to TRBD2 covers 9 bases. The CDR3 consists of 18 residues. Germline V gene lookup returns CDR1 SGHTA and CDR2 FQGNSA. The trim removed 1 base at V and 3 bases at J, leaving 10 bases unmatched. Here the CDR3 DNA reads TGTGCCAGCAGCTTAGTGATTAGCGGGAGTGTCCGCTACAATGAGCAGTTCTTC. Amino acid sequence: CASSLVISGSVRYNEQFF. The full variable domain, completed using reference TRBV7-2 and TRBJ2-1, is GAGVSQSPSNKVTEKGKDVELRCDPISGHTALYWYRQSLGQGLEFLIYFQGNSAPDKSGLPSDRFSAERTGGSVSTLTIQRTQQEDSAVYLCASSLVISGSVRYNEQFFGPGTRLTVL.

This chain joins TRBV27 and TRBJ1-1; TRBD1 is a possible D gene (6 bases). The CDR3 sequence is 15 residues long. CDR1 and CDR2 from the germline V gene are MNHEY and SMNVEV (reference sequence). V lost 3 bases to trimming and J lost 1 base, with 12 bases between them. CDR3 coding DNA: TGTGCCAGCAGTTTTTTTCCCAGGGGGAACACTGAAGCTTTCTTT. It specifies CASSFFPRGNTEAFF.